These 20 T cell receptor beta chains came from one sample sequenced in a study of blood T cell repertoires in COVID-19. The data were produced by immunoSEQ multiplex PCR, yet TCRdb's version contains in-frame clones alone and is incomplete. There are approximately 19,000 clones in the sample; roughly 77% occur only once, and over 7.5% lies in the top ten. The sample comprised peripheral blood. The receptors stem from a man aged 55-75 years with acute or convalescent COVID-19.

The chain carries TRBV28 and TRBJ1-5; D not certain. Trimming shortened V by 5 bases and J by 0 bases, and 11 bases separated the two germline ends. This CDR3 is built from 15 residues. The germline CDR1 and CDR2 sequences are MDHEN and SYDVKM. CDR3 in DNA: TGTGCCAGCAGTCCATACCGGGATAGCAATCAGCCCCAGCATTTT. Translated: CASSPYRDSNQPQHF.

The DNA for the CDR3 is TGTGCCAGCAGTTGGGACAGCACTAACTATGGCTACACCTTC. It translates to CASSWDSTNYGYTF. The rearrangement uses TRBV6-5 and TRBJ1-2; 7 nucleotides match TRBD1. Germline CDR1 and CDR2: MNHEY and SVGAGI. V lost 4 bases to trimming and J lost 0 bases; unmatched junction nucleotides: 2. CDR3 size: 14 residues.

The rearrangement joins TRBV7-3 to TRBJ2-5; 8 nucleotides align to TRBD1. There are 17 residues in the CDR3. CDR1 SGHTA and CDR2 FQGTGA come from the germline V gene. Trimming at V came to 5 bases and at J to 4 bases, leaving 15 bases not matched to a gene. CDR3 region: CASSLVGTGGQGETQYF. The DNA of the CDR3 is TGTGCCAGCAGCCTTGTTGGAACAGGGGGTCAGGGAGAGACCCAGTACTTC.

This chain connects TRBV2 to TRBJ1-1; D is unresolved. Germline CDR1 reads SNHLY; CDR2 reads FYNNEI. The CDR3 is 14 residues long. The germline V and J ends were trimmed by 3 bases and 1 base, with 9 bases remaining between them. The CDR3 DNA reads TGTGCCAGCAGTGAGACAAGTCCGAACACTGAAGCTTTCTTT. It is translated as CASSETSPNTEAFF.

This chain joins TRBV7-8 and TRBJ1-5, with 8 bases fitting TRBD1. V was clipped by 0 bases and J by 2 bases; unmatched bases: 6. In germline, CDR1 is SGHVS, CDR2 FQNEAQ. There are 17 residues in the CDR3. The CDR3 reads CASSLAFGQGGNQPQHF. Here the CDR3 DNA reads TGTGCCAGCAGCTTAGCGTTCGGACAGGGAGGCAATCAGCCCCAGCATTTT.

The V call is TRBV7-9, the J call TRBJ1-1; maybe TRBD1 (5 bases). CDR3 length: 14 residues. Germline V lookup: CDR1 SEHNR, CDR2 FQNEAQ (reference sequence). V was cut by 5 bases and J by 1 base, with 11 bases left in between. The CDR3 loop reads CASSPPGGNTEAFF. The DNA of the CDR3 is TGTGCCAGCAGCCCCCCCGGGGGGAACACTGAAGCTTTCTTT.

The chain recombines TRBV6-1 with TRBJ1-4; weak D call: TRBD1 (5 bases). V lost 0 bases and J 8 bases, leaving 10 bases between the germline ends. This CDR3 is built from 14 residues. Germline CDR1 and CDR2: MNHNS and SASEGT. The CDR3 spells CASSEAQGPEKLFF. The CDR3 DNA sequence: TGTGCCAGCAGTGAAGCGCAGGGTCCGGAAAAACTGTTTTTT.

This rearrangement joins TRBV7-7 to TRBJ2-3, with D maybe TRBD1 (6 bases). Trimming took off 5 bases at V and 3 bases at J, with 15 bases between the two ends. The CDR3 contains 15 residues. CDR1 and CDR2 (germline): SSHAT, FNYEAQ (reference sequence). The CDR3 coding sequence is TGTGCCAGCAGCCAGCAAGGACAGTTGACAGATACGCAGTATTTT. Amino acid sequence: CASSQQGQLTDTQYF.

The chain recombines TRBV11-3 with TRBJ1-3, with D perhaps TRBD1 (6 bases). The CDR3 loop spans 17 amino acids. Germline lookup yields CDR1 SGHNT and CDR2 YENEEA. V was clipped by 3 bases and J by 3 bases, with 18 bases between them. The CDR3 loop reads CASSLDAGTTSGNTIYF. In DNA, the CDR3 is TGTGCCAGCAGCTTGGATGCCGGGACAACAAGTGGAAACACCATATATTTT.

This clone is a singleton in its sample. The chain links TRBV5-4 to TRBJ2-7, with 10 bases fitting TRBD1. The CDR3 is made up of 15 amino acids. The J segment lost 2 bases and the V segment lost 3 bases, leaving 5 bases of the junction unmatched. The V gene's germline CDR1 is SGHNT and CDR2 YYREEE (reference sequence). CDR3 region: CASSWGTGATYEQYF. DNA of the CDR3: TGTGCCAGCAGCTGGGGGACAGGGGCGACCTACGAGCAGTACTTC.

The V and J genes are TRBV9 and TRBJ2-3; 9 bases match TRBD2. Germline V gene data show CDR1 as SGDLS and CDR2 as YYNGEE. With V trimmed by 1 base and J by 5 bases, 8 bases remained unmatched. CDR3 length: 16 amino acids. For the CDR3, the DNA is TGTGCCAGCAGCGTAAGGTCTAGCGGGGTCGGAGATACGCAGTATTTT. Its translation is CASSVRSSGVGDTQYF. The whole variable domain, remainder taken from reference TRBV9 and TRBJ2-3, is DSGVTQTPKHLITATGQRVTLRCSPRSGDLSVYWYQQSLDQGLQFLIQYYNGEERAKGNILERFSAQQFPDLHSELNLSSLELGDSALYFCASSVRSSGVGDTQYFGPGTRLTVL.

The rearrangement links TRBV5-1 to TRBJ2-1; 11 bases agree with TRBD2. Trimming removed 1 base from V and 6 bases from J; junction bases left unmatched: 0. Germline CDR1 SGHRS, CDR2 YFSETQ. The CDR3 spans 14 residues. Here the CDR3 reads CASSLLAGGNEQFF. Written as DNA, the CDR3 is TGCGCCAGCAGCTTGCTAGCGGGGGGCAATGAGCAGTTCTTC.

The rearrangement joins TRBV9 to TRBJ1-2; D possibly corresponds to TRBD1 (5 bases). Germline CDR1 and CDR2: SGDLS and YYNGEE. V lost 3 bases, J lost 3 bases, and 12 bases lay in between. This CDR3 comprises 14 residues. The CDR3, as DNA: TGTGCCAGCAGCGCAGGGCTCTGGGACTATGGCTACACCTTC. Translation: CASSAGLWDYGYTF.

The rearrangement joins TRBV13 to TRBJ1-2; D perhaps matches TRBD1 (6 bases). The CDR3 is made up of 13 amino acids. The V and J ends lost 5 bases and 4 bases respectively, with 11 bases between them. CDR1 PRHDT and CDR2 FYEKMQ come from the germline V gene (reference sequence). CDR3 DNA: TGTGCCAGCAGCCCCAGGGGCTTCTATGGCTACACCTTC. Translated: CASSPRGFYGYTF.

The chain employs TRBV27 and TRBJ2-3; D is uncertain. With 2 bases removed from V and 2 bases from J, the gap between germline ends came to 11 bases. The germline V gene encodes CDR1 MNHEY and CDR2 SMNVEV (reference sequence). The CDR3 loop spans 15 amino acids. The CDR3 reads CASSLRLLLTDTQYF. The CDR3 DNA reads TGTGCCAGCAGTTTAAGACTCTTACTCACAGATACGCAGTATTTT.

This clone was recorded once. This CDR3 reads CAFLAGGYDQETQYF. As DNA, the CDR3 is TGTGCCTTTTTAGCGGGGGGTTATGACCAAGAGACCCAGTACTTC. This chain joins TRBV5-4 and TRBJ2-5; 10 bases match TRBD2. The junction had 9 bases not matched to a gene; V was cut back by 10 bases and J by 0 bases. This CDR3 comprises 15 residues. Per the germline V gene, CDR1 is SGHNT and CDR2 is YYREEE (reference sequence).

This chain connects TRBV27 to TRBJ2-1; a weak D match, TRBD1 (6 bases). V lost 7 bases to trimming and J lost 7 bases, with 29 bases between them. Per the germline V gene, CDR1 is MNHEY and CDR2 is SMNVEV (reference sequence). This CDR3 comprises 18 residues. CDR3 amino acids: CASTLGRFGGRSTNEQFF. CDR3 DNA sequence: TGTGCCAGCACCTTAGGGAGATTTGGGGGCCGCTCTACGAATGAGCAGTTCTTC.

This clone was counted only a few times. The chain links TRBV18 to TRBJ1-5; no firm D call. The CDR3 spans 13 residues. V shed 3 bases and J shed 5 bases, with 8 bases lying between them. From germline, CDR1 is KGHSH and CDR2 LQKENI. Here the CDR3 DNA reads TGTGCCAGCTCACCCATAGCGGATCAGCCCCAGCATTTT. Amino acids: CASSPIADQPQHF.

This clone appeared a few times. The CDR3, as DNA: TGCAGCGCGACAGAAGATGCGAATGAAAAACTGTTTTTT. Protein product: CSATEDANEKLFF. This chain connects TRBV29-1 to TRBJ1-4; D is possibly TRBD1 (5 bases). The V end lost 7 bases, the J end lost 5 bases, and 14 bases lay between the germline ends. Germline CDR1 reads SQVTM; CDR2 reads ANQGSEA. This CDR3 has 13 amino acids.

This chain uses TRBV11-2 with TRBJ1-1; D is uncertain. The CDR3 extends over 15 amino acids. Germline assignment: CDR1 SGHAT and CDR2 FQNNGV. V was shortened by 0 bases and J by 4 bases, with 12 bases between the two germline ends. The CDR3 is CASSLELAGGTEAFF. The DNA for the CDR3 is TGTGCCAGCAGCTTAGAACTGGCGGGAGGCACTGAAGCTTTCTTT.